This T cell receptor beta chain was profiled in a study of T cells in Graves' hyperthyroidism and ophthalmopathy. Study-wide results and caveats: Also found in blood were most expanded thyroid clonotypes above 0.001.

The CDR3 length is 16 residues. With 3 bases removed from V and 1 base from J, the gap between germline ends came to 12 bases. Germline CDR1 reads LNHDA; CDR2 reads SQIVND (reference sequence). The source material, RNA transcripts, was used to amplify TCR beta CDR3 regions. First-round RT-PCR targeting the TCR CDR3 was performed with the HTBI primer set. One entry per CDR3 protein, called by TCRdb with MiXCR from the multiplex PCR reads. Of 650,000 to 850,000 distinct CDR3 sequences listed, 15% to 20% are singletons. This clonotype has only a few counts. Its antigen is as yet unknown. Hyperthyroidism, newly diagnosed and lasting under 2 months, affected patients aged 18 to 65. 9 to 10 ml fresh peripheral blood yielded the PBMCs.

The rearrangement links TRBV19 to TRBJ2-2; D is tentatively TRBD1 or TRBD2 (5 bases each). Sequenced material: blood. The sequence was collected from a woman aged 45-60 years with Graves' hyperthyroidism that later progressed to Graves' ophthalmopathy. This CDR3 is CASSIQRGLNTGELFF. As DNA, the CDR3 is TGTGCCAGTAGTATTCAGAGGGGCTTGAACACCGGGGAGCTGTTTTTT.